This T cell receptor (beta chain) was sequenced during a study of blood T cells in healthy people across ages. General study results and limits: The long-lived group displayed more naive CD4+ cells, plus higher diversity, than the aged donors did.

V was shortened by 5 bases and J by 5 bases, with 9 bases between the two germline ends. There are 13 residues in the CDR3. On this clonotype: Its antigen is still unknown.

Together with a sample-barcoded 5' primer, a J-beta primer mix was included in a second PCR lasting roughly 6 to 12 cycles. TCRdb independently ran MiXCR on the 5' RACE reads; one entry per CDR3 protein. The sample carries about 1.4 million distinct CDR3 sequences, 55% to 75% recorded once. The gene calls are TRBV12-3 or TRBV12-4 and TRBJ1-4; D not certain. The receptor's source is a man in his late teens or twenties in good health. Material for sequencing was blood. CDR3 DNA sequence: TGTGCCAGCAGTGGACGGCCGAATGAAAAACTGTTTTTT. Its translation: CASSGRPNEKLFF.